This T cell receptor beta chain was identified in a study of neurological immune-mediated disorders. In its sample, this clonotype was seen many times. The CDR3 spans 16 residues. Germline V gene sequence: CDR1 LGHDT, CDR2 YNNKEL (reference sequence). V lost 4 bases and J lost 2, with 15 bases in between. TCRdb passed the 5' RACE reads through MiXCR, listing each CDR3 protein once. The table has some 66,000 distinct CDR3 sequences, around 3.7% seen once; the top ten hold approximately 3.7%. Sequencing input: PBMCs. The clonotype comes from a man aged 35 to 55 with multiple sclerosis. The rearrangement joins TRBV3-1 to TRBJ1-5; a weak D match, TRBD1 (5 bases). DNA for the CDR3: TGTGCCAGCAGCCCGTACCAGGGTGGTGGCAATCAGCCCCAGCATTTT. Its translation is CASSPYQGGGNQPQHF.